This T cell receptor beta chain comes out of a study of T cell responses to AZD1222 COVID-19 vaccine. The germline V gene has CDR1 MGHRA and CDR2 YSYEKL. Between the trimmed V and J ends, which lost 0 bases and 8 bases, there was a span of 16 bases. The CDR3 contains 16 residues. Here immunoSEQ multiplex PCR was the method, and the copy in TCRdb shows in-frame clones only, minus some. The table shows about 84,000 clones, with 70% to 90% occurring only once. Second doses were pooled across both intervals (about 4 or about 12 weeks). Study findings and constraints: The repertoires were collected only after the peak T cell response. Variant regions that are unmutated are reportedly the target of nearly half of spike-specific TCRs. Spike-specific TCRs gained breadth and depth after people received two AZD1222 doses.

With respect to this clone: Its specificity is unknown.

The sample consisted of peripheral blood, taken 28 days after the second AZD1222 dose. The sequence was obtained from an adult who received the AZD1222 COVID-19 vaccine. The chain has TRBV4-1 and TRBJ2-2; D may be TRBD2 (6 bases). This chain's CDR3 is CASSQDFGRSRGELFF. The DNA of the CDR3 is TGCGCCAGCAGCCAAGATTTTGGGAGGAGTCGGGGGGAGCTGTTTTTT.